One T cell receptor beta chain is described in this entry. Its antigen is currently unknown. The data were taken from a study of cytomegalovirus exposure and HLA in healthy donors. Participants comprised healthy donors of bone marrow. Nominally healthy donors provided the samples, though records likely missed some immune exposures. This PCR relied on a set of 60 Vbeta primers and 13 Jbeta primers. Clones were read by immunoSEQ multiplex PCR, and TCRdb kept only the in-frame ones, dropping some. The sample consists of roughly 120,000 clones, around 80% of them appearing once. Study-wide points: An analysis that was carried out later associated 16,951 TCR beta sequences with HLA alleles at 0.05 false discovery rate. TCR beta chain V- and J-gene trimming was linked, in a later analysis, to a missense variant in DCLRE1C.

This CDR3 has 15 residues. V lost 4 bases to trimming and J lost 2 bases; unmatched junction nucleotides: 4. In germline, CDR1 is SNHLY, CDR2 FYNNEI. Sequenced: PBMCs. This chain connects TRBV2 to TRBJ2-1, with 8 bases aligning to TRBD2. This clonotype was obtained from a woman in her thirties in good health and CMV-seronegative. CDR3: CASSGAGRAYNEQFF. The CDR3 DNA reads as TGTGCCAGCAGTGGAGCCGGGAGGGCCTACAATGAGCAGTTCTTC.